Sequencing of this T cell receptor (beta chain) was carried out in a study of cytomegalovirus exposure and HLA in healthy donors (dated by TCRdb to 2017 to 2019). General notes on the study: An earlier analysis of 587 of the donors reported approximately 280 Gb of sequence data and 95 million to 120 million unique TCR beta sequences obtained from roughly 170 million T cells. Approximately 310 gigabases of sequencing data and tens of millions of unique TCR sequences were included in an early release covering 550 to 800 HLA-typed donors. The genetic ancestry cluster associated with self-reported Caucasian donors included 81% of the roughly 400 genotyped donors. The study aimed to test whether signatures of past pathogen exposure could be identified by cataloging public T cell receptors. The study profiled the T cell repertoires of hundreds of subjects by immunosequencing and related them to cytomegalovirus serostatus. A separate validation cohort of roughly 130 different subjects was used in addition to the approximately 640-subject first cohort. To predict cytomegalovirus infection status, the study brought together high-throughput TCR immunosequencing, statistical association of individual TCRs with disease status, and machine learning. In a later analysis, previously published TCR beta repertoires from 550 to 750 donors were re-analyzed and high-resolution HLA genotyping was added so that TCR occurrence patterns could be studied. Rather than using new phenotypic data, the later analysis identified candidate immune exposures from TCR beta sequences and from how often those sequences occurred across donors. In an earlier analysis of several hundred of the donors, high-throughput TCR beta sequencing was used to judge whether each TCR beta V gene segment behaved as functional or pseudogenic. Donor age, sex, ethnicity and CMV serostatus were collected together with the repertoire data. A later genetic analysis used genome-wide SNP genotypes for about three fifths of the 666 donors, treating that subset as a discovery cohort. Every repertoire in the discovery cohort had been generated on one and the same sequencing platform. HLA typing included class I and class II loci at four-digit resolution. The number of typed donors differed by locus: about 620-640 for A, B, C, DRB1 and DQB1; 500 to 550 for DQA1; 606 for DPA1; and 450 to 480 for DPB1. Five DR-DQ haplotypes were handled as single units for association and clustering, since linkage in the cohort was strong. Across about 380 genotyped donors of the cohort, an average of approximately 220,000 unique TCR beta nucleotide sequences per donor were sequenced, and roughly 18% of those sequences were non-productive. Beyond this particular receptor, the publication reports: In a later analysis, some 17,000 TCR beta sequences were associated with specific HLA alleles at a false discovery rate of 0.05. In a later analysis, HLA-associated TCR beta chains were found to be more clonally expanded and to have lower generation probabilities than equally common non-associated chains. Only TCR beta chains were sequenced in this cohort, and the absence of alpha or paired-chain data limited detectable features. A later analysis found that TCR association rates varied across HLA loci, with DRB1 alleles showing the most associated TCRs and HLA-C alleles the fewest. Because counts were too low, around 17 rarely observed V segments, including chromosome 9 orphons, were left out of the earlier analysis of 587 of the donors. Correlated functional status among segregating V segments might be attributable to linkage disequilibrium, but an unknown experimental factor could not be ruled out. A later analysis found that most CMV-associated TCR beta chains appeared HLA-restricted, with HLA associations seemingly driven largely by CMV exposure. Most TCR sequences were seen in very few donors, while some public TCRs were found in many individuals. In a later genetic analysis, a missense DCLRE1C variant was associated with V-gene and J-gene trimming of TCR beta chains, and the association was replicated in an independent cohort. Cytomegalovirus status was reported to be diagnosed by the classifier with high specificity and sensitivity in both the original and validation cohorts. Immune exposure information for the cohort was limited to CMV serostatus. In the study, some 160 TCR beta chains were listed as associated with cytomegalovirus. When HLA alleles, especially DR and DQ, strongly co-occurred, attributing TCR associations to individual alleles was difficult. According to a later analysis, parvovirus B19, influenza, CMV and Epstein-Barr virus appeared linked to several top co-occurrence clusters. The presence/absence analyses assumed that sequencing depth was roughly uniform across donors, and that assumption may not be true. The sequencing pipeline was judged likely to have produced a cluster of highly shared sequence variants as a technical artifact. According to a later genetic analysis, donors in an Asian-associated ancestry cluster had fewer N-insertions in productive TCRs than the approximately 610-donor mean. Because HLA typing was unavailable for some donors at each locus, only the typed subset was used in association tests. A further reported finding was that TCR beta sequences accurately predicted the HLA-A and HLA-B alleles for most subjects in the first cohort. An earlier analysis of around 500 of the donors showed that most TCR beta V segments appeared in productive rearrangements either about 90% or about 30% of the time, which broadly matched IMGT annotations. A few of the identified cytomegalovirus-associated TCR beta chains were confirmed in vitro to be specific for cytomegalovirus antigens. Some IMGT-functional V segments, including TRBV6-2 and TRBV6-3, could not be told apart with the 87-base-pair reads, so those segments were excluded. The authors suggested that the approach could potentially be generalized to other disease states and immunological phenotypes.

In this sample, this clone turned up a few times. Its antigen is still unknown. Base qualities are missing; no much larger clone stands one base away. The trim is 8 bases for V and 3 bases for J, with a gap of 14 bases between the germline ends. Per the germline V gene (reference sequence), LNHDA is the CDR1 and SQIVND is the CDR2. From the cysteine up to the phenylalanine, the CDR3 has a length of 13 residues. Only the CDR3 portion is preserved as DNA: 39 bases, with reading frame beginning at the first base. The protocol used for the library was the immunoSEQ multiplex PCR assay. The multiplex PCR relied on a mix of 60 forward primers for TCR Vbeta segments and 13 reverse primers for TCR Jbeta segments. A multiplex PCR assay on genomic DNA amplified the CDR3 region of rearranged TCR beta genes. The Illumina HiSeq System was used to sequence the amplified TCR beta libraries as 87-base-pair reads. The paper's processing steps were these. A later analysis tallied 80 million to 95 million unique TCR beta chains across the 660 or so repertoires, and around 12 million of those chains were shared by two or more donors. A nearest-neighbor algorithm error-corrected the raw reads and collapsed the reads into unique sequences, merging closely related sequences to remove PCR and sequencing errors. Alignment of CDR3 sequences to IMGT reference sequences was used to assign V, D and J gene segments. For a sequence to be retained, a match of at least six nucleotides to both a V gene segment and a J gene segment was required. Rearrangements were called productive when the CDR3 lacked stop codons and stayed in frame with V and J; all others were non-productive. Following IMGT convention, CDR3 was defined as the stretch from the second conserved V-encoded cysteine to the conserved J-encoded phenylalanine. The earlier analysis of about 620 of the donors excluded sequences that lacked an unambiguous match to a single V gene segment. An earlier analysis of over 450 of the donors classified V segments as functional when productive rearrangements were above 56.7% and as segregating when the standard deviation between donors was above 5%. A statistical classification framework was built to diagnose cytomegalovirus status from the catalog of TCR beta chain sequences. A later analysis assigned V and J genes by comparing TCR nucleotide sequences with IMGT/GENE-DB human TR gene sequences. A later analysis assigned CDR3 sequences and most-parsimonious VDJ recombination scenarios with the TCRdist pipeline. A later analysis defined each TCR beta chain by its CDR3 amino acid sequence plus V-gene family, and excluded reads lacking a unique V-gene family. A later analysis removed over 500 highly shared, low-generation-probability nucleotide sequences to deal with suspected cross-contamination and a sequencing artifact. For each public chain, a later analysis derived a clonal expansion index from normalized ranks of inferred template counts within each repertoire. In a later analysis, generation probabilities were computed using a VDJ recombination model fitted to out-of-frame rearrangements, and the results were checked against IGoR. In a later analysis, TCR-TCR, TCR-HLA and TCR-CMV co-occurrence was scored with hypergeometric tests, and a repertoire-size bias correction was applied to TCR pairs. In a later analysis, false discovery rates were estimated by permuting HLA or CMV assignments 20 times. In a later analysis, co-occurring TCRs were grouped using DBSCAN, with TCRdist sequence similarity added in when clustering inside HLA-allele-positive subsets. Repertoires with fewer than 30,000 or more than 120,000 public chains, plus five repertoires with anomalous nucleotide sharing, were excluded from co-occurrence clustering. In its TCRdb copy, this immuneACCESS table keeps in-frame sequences only and misses some clones. Where compared with another copy, unresolved V genes explain less than half of these, and the others have no known cause. V and J calls plus clone size are reproduced from that table; the DNA served to infer D and trimming. This sample comprises 65,000 to 75,000 clones, 68% of them detected only once. The ten largest clones add up to over 15% of the sample.

The cohort comprised 710 or so healthy bone marrow donors. At the time of sampling, all cohort members were nominally healthy, though unrecorded immune exposures were likely present. The donor was CMV seropositive and belonged to the group of some 290 seropositive cohort members. A peripheral blood sample was collected from each donor, and TCR beta sequencing was performed on peripheral blood mononuclear cells. The Qiagen DNeasy Blood Extraction Kit was used to extract genomic DNA from the blood cell samples. The chain joins TRBV19 to TRBJ2-7; TRBD1 might be the D gene, on 5 matching bases. The receptor was isolated from a man in his forties or fifties in good health and CMV-seropositive. The sample was PBMCs. The CDR3 corresponds to CASGAPGLYEQYF. The nucleotide sequence is given as TGTGCCAGTGGGGCTCCCGGGCTCTACGAGCAGTACTTC.